This T cell receptor (beta chain) was obtained from a study of blood T cell repertoires in COVID-19. About the study: Sources were T cells, B-cell-depleted T cells, or PBMCs; the material itself was cDNA or gDNA.

Per the original methods: Researchers report that nucleated cell counts were estimated from reference gene primer amplification. Generated by immunoSEQ multiplex PCR, the TCRdb table keeps only in-frame clones and is missing some. V and J calls and clone size are given by that table; D and trimming were obtained from the DNA. The profile shows around 250,000 clones, 85% to 90% of them singletons. The CDR3 is made up of 14 amino acids. Germline CDR1 reads MNHEY; CDR2 reads SMNVEV (reference sequence). V lost 2 bases and J lost 3, with 7 bases in between. The receptor was isolated from a woman aged 50 to 60 who had recovered from COVID-19. This sequence joins TRBV27 and TRBJ1-4; D possibly corresponds to TRBD1 (5 bases). The sample taken for sequencing was PBMCs or T cells enriched from blood (not recorded which). CDR3 sequence: CASSLDSANEKLFF. The CDR3 bases are TGTGCCAGCAGTTTAGACAGCGCTAATGAAAAACTGTTTTTT.